This is a list of T cell receptor beta chains from one sample in a study of shared clonotypes between healthy human individuals. Clones were sequenced by immunoSEQ multiplex PCR, and TCRdb holds only the in-frame ones, with some missing. This table holds about 2,200,000 clones, 90% to 95% found once. Sequenced input: naive CD8+ T cells from PBMCs. These receptors were obtained from a man aged 18-30 years in good health. Some clones in this sample may be carry-over from other donors' samples. Both conserved end residues are part of each CDR3. The order of the fields is D gene, V gene, J gene, clone size, CDR3 protein, CDR3 DNA. A D gene is named only where the DNA matches it firmly. Size tells how often a clone was seen (once, few, many) or the class of an expanded clone, and some rows leave it out.

TRBD2,TRBV28,TRBJ2-1,.,CASSFALAGVGGNEQFF,TGTGCCAGCAGTTTCGCCCTAGCGGGAGTCGGGGGCAATGAGCAGTTCTTC
.,TRBV28,TRBJ2-1,.,CASRAEGKSYNEQFF,TGTGCCAGCAGGGCAGAGGGGAAATCCTACAATGAGCAGTTCTTC
.,TRBV5-1,TRBJ1-2,.,CASSLSREGDYGYTF,TGCGCCAGCAGCCTTTCTCGGGAGGGGGACTATGGCTACACCTTC
.,TRBV6-5,TRBJ2-3,.,CASSVISTDTQYF,TGTGCCAGCAGTGTCATAAGCACAGATACGCAGTATTTT
.,TRBV9,TRBJ2-5,.,CASSAKEWETQYF,TGTGCCAGCAGCGCGAAAGAGTGGGAGACCCAGTACTTC
.,TRBV6-5,TRBJ1-4,.,CASRSPLGVEKLFF,TGTGCCAGCAGGAGTCCCTTAGGGGTTGAAAAACTGTTTTTT
TRBD2,TRBV11-1,TRBJ2-7,.,CASSSGTEGLAGTYEQYF,TGTGCCAGCAGCTCTGGGACGGAGGGACTAGCGGGAACCTACGAGCAGTACTTC
TRBD2,TRBV15,TRBJ2-7,.,CATSRSPSGSGSGYEQYF,TGTGCCACCAGCAGATCACCTTCCGGGAGCGGGAGTGGGTACGAGCAGTACTTC
.,TRBV7-2,TRBJ1-1,.,CASSLGTRTRNTEAFF,TGTGCCAGCAGCTTAGGAACTCGAACGAGGAACACTGAAGCTTTCTTT
TRBD2,TRBV7-7,TRBJ2-5,once,CASSFSLAGGQVLYF,TGTGCCAGCAGCTTTAGTCTAGCGGGAGGCCAGGTCCTGTACTTC
TRBD2,TRBV7-9,TRBJ2-2,.,CASSLGSSGRTGELFF,TGTGCCAGCAGCTTAGGAAGTAGCGGGAGGACCGGGGAGCTGTTTTTT
.,TRBV9,TRBJ1-1,.,CVGPPRNTEAFF,TGTGTAGGGCCCCCTCGGAACACTGAAGCTTTCTTT
TRBD2,TRBV19,TRBJ2-2,.,CASTSGRDGELFF,TGTGCCAGTACCAGCGGGAGGGACGGGGAGCTGTTTTTT
.,TRBV28,TRBJ2-2,.,CASSPESNTGELFF,TGTGCCAGCAGCCCAGAATCGAACACCGGGGAGCTGTTTTTT
.,TRBV4-1,TRBJ2-7,once,CASSQATGAAPSYEQYF,TGCGCCAGCAGCCAAGCGACGGGGGCGGCCCCCTCCTACGAGCAGTACTTC
.,TRBV7-9,TRBJ2-3,.,CASFMWGEDTQYF,TGTGCCAGCTTTATGTGGGGGGAGGATACGCAGTATTTT
.,TRBV28,TRBJ2-1,.,CASSPTGLRIEQFF,TGTGCCAGCAGTCCCACGGGACTTAGGATCGAGCAGTTCTTC
TRBD2,TRBV11-2,TRBJ2-3,.,CASSPPGLANTDTQYF,TGTGCCAGCAGCCCCCCGGGACTAGCCAACACAGATACGCAGTATTTT
.,TRBV11-2,TRBJ2-1,.,CASSSRDSGSYNEQFF,TGTGCCAGCAGCTCCCGGGACTCCGGCTCCTACAATGAGCAGTTCTTC
TRBD1,TRBV29-1,TRBJ1-4,.,CSVGATGATNEKLFF,TGCAGCGTTGGGGCGACAGGGGCAACTAATGAAAAACTGTTTTTT
.,TRBV4-1,TRBJ1-2,.,CASSQDPRGWVYTF,TGCGCCAGCAGCCAAGACCCCAGGGGTTGGGTCTACACCTTC
.,TRBV10-1,TRBJ2-6,.,CASSERGTSSGANVLTF,TGCGCCAGCAGTGAGAGGGGCACGAGCTCTGGGGCCAACGTCCTGACTTTC
TRBD1,TRBV5-5,TRBJ2-7,.,CASSLDPGQGYEQYF,TGTGCCAGCAGCTTGGATCCGGGACAGGGCTACGAGCAGTACTTC
.,TRBV9,TRBJ1-1,few,CASSVEGGNTEAFF,TGTGCCAGCAGCGTAGAAGGTGGGAACACTGAAGCTTTCTTT
TRBD2,TRBV19,TRBJ2-2,.,CASTRLAENTGELFF,TGTGCCAGTACGCGACTAGCGGAAAACACCGGGGAGCTGTTTTTT
.,TRBV5-4,TRBJ2-7,.,CASSIQGLEQYF,TGTGCCAGCAGCATACAGGGTTTGGAGCAGTACTTC
.,TRBV4-1,TRBJ2-7,.,CASSQATSSSYEQYF,TGCGCCAGCAGCCAAGCCACAAGCAGCTCCTACGAGCAGTACTTC
TRBD2,TRBV27,TRBJ2-3,.,CASSSGTSPTDTQYF,TGTGCCAGCAGTTCCGGGACTAGTCCCACAGATACGCAGTATTTT
.,TRBV13,TRBJ2-7,.,CASSSPVVKSYEQYF,TGTGCCAGCAGCTCCCCCGTTGTAAAGTCCTACGAGCAGTACTTC